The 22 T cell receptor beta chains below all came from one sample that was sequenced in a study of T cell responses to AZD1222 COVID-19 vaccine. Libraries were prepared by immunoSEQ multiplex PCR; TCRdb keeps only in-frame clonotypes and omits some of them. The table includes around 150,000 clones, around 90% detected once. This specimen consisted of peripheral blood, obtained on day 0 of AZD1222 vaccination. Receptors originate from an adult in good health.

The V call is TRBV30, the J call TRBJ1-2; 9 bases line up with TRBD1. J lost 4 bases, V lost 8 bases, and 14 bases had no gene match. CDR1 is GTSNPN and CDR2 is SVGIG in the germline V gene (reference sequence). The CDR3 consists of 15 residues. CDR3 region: CARNPGTGLSYGYTF. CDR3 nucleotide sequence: TGTGCCCGGAACCCCGGGACAGGGCTGAGCTATGGCTACACCTTC. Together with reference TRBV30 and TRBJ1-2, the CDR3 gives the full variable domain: SQTIHQWPATLVQPVGSPLSLECTVEGTSNPNLYWYRQAAGRGLQLLFYSVGIGQISSEVPQNLSASRPQDRQFILSSKKLLLSDSGFYLCARNPGTGLSYGYTFGSGTRLTVV.

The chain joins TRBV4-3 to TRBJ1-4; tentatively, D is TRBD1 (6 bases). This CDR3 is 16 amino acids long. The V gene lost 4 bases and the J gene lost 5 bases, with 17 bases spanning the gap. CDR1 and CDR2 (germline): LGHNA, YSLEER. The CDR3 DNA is TGCGCCAGCAGCCCTTGGGGGCAGGGAACGAATGAAAAACTGTTTTTT. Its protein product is CASSPWGQGTNEKLFF.

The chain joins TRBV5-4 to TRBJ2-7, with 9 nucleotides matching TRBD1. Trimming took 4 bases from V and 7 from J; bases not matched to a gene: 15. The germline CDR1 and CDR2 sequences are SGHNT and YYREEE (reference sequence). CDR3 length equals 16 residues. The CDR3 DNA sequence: TGTGCCAGCAGCCGACCACAGACCGGACAGGGGTGGGAGCAGTACTTC. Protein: CASSRPQTGQGWEQYF. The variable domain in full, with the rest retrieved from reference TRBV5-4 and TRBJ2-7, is ETGVTQSPTHLIKTRGQQVTLRCSSQSGHNTVSWYQQALGQGPQFIFQYYREEENGRGNFPPRFSGLQFPNYSSELNVNALELDDSALYLCASSRPQTGQGWEQYFGPGTRLTVT.

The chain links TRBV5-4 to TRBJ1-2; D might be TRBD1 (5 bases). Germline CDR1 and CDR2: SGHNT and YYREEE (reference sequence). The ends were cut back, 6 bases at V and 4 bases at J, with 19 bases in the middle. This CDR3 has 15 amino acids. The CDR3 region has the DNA TGTGCCAGCACCCTTCAGGGACGGAGAAGCTATGGCTACACCTTC. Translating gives CASTLQGRRSYGYTF. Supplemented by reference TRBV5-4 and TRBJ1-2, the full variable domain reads ETGVTQSPTHLIKTRGQQVTLRCSSQSGHNTVSWYQQALGQGPQFIFQYYREEENGRGNFPPRFSGLQFPNYSSELNVNALELDDSALYLCASTLQGRRSYGYTFGSGTRLTVV.

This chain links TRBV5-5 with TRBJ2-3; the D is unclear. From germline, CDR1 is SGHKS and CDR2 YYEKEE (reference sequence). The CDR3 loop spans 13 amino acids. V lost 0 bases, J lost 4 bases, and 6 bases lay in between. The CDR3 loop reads CASSLAPPDTQYF. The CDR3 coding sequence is TGTGCCAGCAGCTTGGCCCCCCCAGATACGCAGTATTTT. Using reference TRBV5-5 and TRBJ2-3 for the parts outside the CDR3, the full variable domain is DAGVTQSPTHLIKTRGQQVTLRCSPISGHKSVSWYQQVLGQGPQFIFQYYEKEERGRGNFPDRFSARQFPNYSSELNVNALLLGDSALYLCASSLAPPDTQYFGPGTRLTVL.

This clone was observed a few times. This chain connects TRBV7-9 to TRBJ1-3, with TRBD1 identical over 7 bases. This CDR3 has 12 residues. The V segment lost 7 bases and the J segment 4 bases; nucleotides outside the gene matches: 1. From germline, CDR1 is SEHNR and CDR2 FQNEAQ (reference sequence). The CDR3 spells CASIQGGNTIYF. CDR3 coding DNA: TGTGCCAGCATACAGGGGGGAAACACCATATATTTT.

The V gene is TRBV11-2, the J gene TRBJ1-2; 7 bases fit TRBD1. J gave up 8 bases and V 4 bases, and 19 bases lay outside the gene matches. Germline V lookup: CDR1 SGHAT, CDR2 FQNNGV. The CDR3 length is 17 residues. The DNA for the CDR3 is TGTGCCAGCAGCTCCCTCCGGGACAGTTATAAGATATGGGGCTACACCTTC. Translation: CASSSLRDSYKIWGYTF.

In nucleotides, the CDR3 is TGTGCCAGCAGCTTTTCAGGGGTCCAAGAGACCCAGTACTTC. As protein: CASSFSGVQETQYF. The V and J genes are TRBV7-9 and TRBJ2-5; tentatively, D is TRBD1 (6 bases). The CDR3 consists of 14 residues. V was pared by 3 bases and J by 1 base, with 9 bases between. The germline V gene encodes CDR1 SEHNR and CDR2 FQNEAQ (reference sequence). The full variable domain, in which reference TRBV7-9 and TRBJ2-5 provide the parts outside the CDR3, is DTGVSQNPRHKITKRGQNVTFRCDPISEHNRLYWYRQTLGQGPEFLTYFQNEAQLEKSRLLSDRFSAERPKGSFSTLEIQRTEQGDSAMYLCASSFSGVQETQYFGPGTRLLVL.

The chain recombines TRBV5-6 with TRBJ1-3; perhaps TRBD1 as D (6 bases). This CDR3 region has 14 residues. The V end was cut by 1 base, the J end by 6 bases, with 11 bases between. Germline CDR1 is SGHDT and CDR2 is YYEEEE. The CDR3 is CASSLSRGANTIYF. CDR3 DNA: TGTGCCAGCAGCTTGTCGAGGGGGGCAAACACCATATATTTT.

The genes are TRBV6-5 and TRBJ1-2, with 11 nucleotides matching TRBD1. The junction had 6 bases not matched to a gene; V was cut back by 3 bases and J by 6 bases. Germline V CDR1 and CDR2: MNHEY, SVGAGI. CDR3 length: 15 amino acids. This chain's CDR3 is CASSYLGQGADGYTF. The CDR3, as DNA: TGTGCCAGCAGTTATCTCGGACAGGGGGCTGATGGCTACACCTTC.

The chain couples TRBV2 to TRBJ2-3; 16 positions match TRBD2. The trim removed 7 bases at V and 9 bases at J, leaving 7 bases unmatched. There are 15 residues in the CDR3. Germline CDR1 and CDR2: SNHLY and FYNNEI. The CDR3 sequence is CASKGTSGGGGTQYF. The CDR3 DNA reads TGTGCCAGCAAAGGGACTAGCGGGGGGGGAGGGACGCAGTATTTT.

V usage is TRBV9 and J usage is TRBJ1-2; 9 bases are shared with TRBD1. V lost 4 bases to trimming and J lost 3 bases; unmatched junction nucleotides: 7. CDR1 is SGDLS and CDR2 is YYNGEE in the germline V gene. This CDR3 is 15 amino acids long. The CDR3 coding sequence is TGTGCCAGCAGCCCCCAGGGACAGGGACACTATGGCTACACCTTC. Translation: CASSPQGQGHYGYTF.

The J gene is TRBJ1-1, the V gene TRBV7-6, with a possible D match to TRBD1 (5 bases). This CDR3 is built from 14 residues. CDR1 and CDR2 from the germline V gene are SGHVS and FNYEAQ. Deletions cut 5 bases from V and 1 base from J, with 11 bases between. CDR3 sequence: CASSTGRQNTEAFF. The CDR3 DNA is TGTGCCAGCAGCACGGGACGGCAGAACACTGAAGCTTTCTTT.

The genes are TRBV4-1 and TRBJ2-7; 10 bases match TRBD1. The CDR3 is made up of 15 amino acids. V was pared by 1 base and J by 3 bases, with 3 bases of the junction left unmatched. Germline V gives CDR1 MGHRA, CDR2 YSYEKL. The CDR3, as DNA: TGCGCCAGCAGCCAAGCGGGACAGGGGATCTACGAGCAGTACTTC. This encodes CASSQAGQGIYEQYF.

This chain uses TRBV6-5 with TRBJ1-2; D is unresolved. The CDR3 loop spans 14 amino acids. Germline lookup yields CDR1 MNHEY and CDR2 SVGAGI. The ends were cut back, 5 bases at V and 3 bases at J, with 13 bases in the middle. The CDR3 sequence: CASSRLSGDYGYTF. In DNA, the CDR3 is TGTGCCAGCAGTCGACTCTCTGGCGACTATGGCTACACCTTC.

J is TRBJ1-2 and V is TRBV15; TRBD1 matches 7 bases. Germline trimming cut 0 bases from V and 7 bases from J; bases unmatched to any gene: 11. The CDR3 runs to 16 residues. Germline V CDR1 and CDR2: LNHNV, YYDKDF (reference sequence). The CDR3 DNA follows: TGTGCCACCAGCAGAGATTCCCTCGCAGGGGGAAGTGGCTACACCTTC. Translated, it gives CATSRDSLAGGSGYTF.

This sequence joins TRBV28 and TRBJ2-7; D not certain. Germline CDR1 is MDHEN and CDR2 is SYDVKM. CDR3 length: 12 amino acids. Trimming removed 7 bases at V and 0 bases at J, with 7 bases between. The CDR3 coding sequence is TGTGCCAGCACAGGCAGCTCCTACGAGCAGTACTTC. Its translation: CASTGSSYEQYF. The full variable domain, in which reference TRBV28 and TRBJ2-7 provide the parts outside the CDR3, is DVKVTQSSRYLVKRTGEKVFLECVQDMDHENMFWYRQDPGLGLRLIYFSYDVKMKEKGDIPEGYSVSREKKERFSLILESASTNQTSMYLCASTGSSYEQYFGPGTRLTVT.

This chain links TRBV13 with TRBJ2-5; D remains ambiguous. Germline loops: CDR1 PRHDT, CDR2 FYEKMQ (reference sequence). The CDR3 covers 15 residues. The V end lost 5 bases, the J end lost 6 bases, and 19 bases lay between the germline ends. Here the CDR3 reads CASSPFLGKEKTQYF. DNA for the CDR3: TGTGCCAGCAGCCCATTTTTGGGGAAAGAGAAGACCCAGTACTTC.

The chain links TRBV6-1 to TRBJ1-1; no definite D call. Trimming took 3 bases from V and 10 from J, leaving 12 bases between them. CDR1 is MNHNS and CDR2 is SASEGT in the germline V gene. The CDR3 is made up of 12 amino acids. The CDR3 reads CASSEKGRVAFF. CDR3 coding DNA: TGTGCCAGCAGTGAGAAAGGGAGGGTAGCTTTCTTT.

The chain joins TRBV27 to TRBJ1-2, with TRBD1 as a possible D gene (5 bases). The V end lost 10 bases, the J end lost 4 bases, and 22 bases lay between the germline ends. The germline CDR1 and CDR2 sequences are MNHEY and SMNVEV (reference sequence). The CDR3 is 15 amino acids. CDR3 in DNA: TGTGCCACCATATCCTGGGAAGGGACCGGCTATGGCTACACCTTC. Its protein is CATISWEGTGYGYTF.

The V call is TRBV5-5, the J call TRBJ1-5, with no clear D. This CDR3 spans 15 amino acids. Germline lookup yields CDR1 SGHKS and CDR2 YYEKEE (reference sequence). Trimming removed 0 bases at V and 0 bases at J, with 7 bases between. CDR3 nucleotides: TGTGCCAGCAGCTTGGGGCAGACTAGCAATCAGCCCCAGCATTTT. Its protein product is CASSLGQTSNQPQHF.

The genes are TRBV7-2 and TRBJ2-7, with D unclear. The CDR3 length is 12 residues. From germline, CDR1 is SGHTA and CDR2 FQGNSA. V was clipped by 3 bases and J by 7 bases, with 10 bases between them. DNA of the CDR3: TGTGCCAGCAGCTTGGCCGGCTGGGAGCAGTACTTC. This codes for CASSLAGWEQYF. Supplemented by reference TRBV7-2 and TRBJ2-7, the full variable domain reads GAGVSQSPSNKVTEKGKDVELRCDPISGHTALYWYRQSLGQGLEFLIYFQGNSAPDKSGLPSDRFSAERTGGSVSTLTIQRTQQEDSAVYLCASSLAGWEQYFGPGTRLTVT.